Presented here are 11 T cell receptor beta chains from one specimen sequenced in a study of pediatric ulcerative colitis. Libraries were prepared by immunoSEQ multiplex PCR; TCRdb keeps only in-frame clonotypes and omits some of them. Of 64,000 or so clones in the sample, 77% were seen once. The sample taken for sequencing was blood. The receptors were gathered from a boy younger than 18 with moderate ulcerative colitis.

This chain joins TRBV15 and TRBJ1-2, with unresolved D. The CDR3 spans 12 residues. Deletions cut 4 bases from V and 8 bases from J, with 11 bases between. Germline V gene sequence: CDR1 LNHNV, CDR2 YYDKDF (reference sequence). CDR3 sequence: CATSTSYRGYTF. The CDR3, as DNA: TGTGCCACCAGCACCTCATACAGAGGCTACACCTTC.

This clone was recorded a few times. The V call is TRBV7-9, the J call TRBJ1-1, with D unresolved. V dropped 6 bases and J dropped 3 bases, with 14 bases sitting between them. This CDR3 has 14 amino acids. Per germline, CDR1 SEHNR and CDR2 FQNEAQ (reference sequence). The CDR3 sequence: CASRMVGGDTEAFF. CDR3 nucleotides: TGTGCCAGCAGGATGGTCGGTGGGGACACTGAAGCTTTCTTT.

The J gene is TRBJ2-7, the V gene TRBV7-3, with a possible D match to TRBD1 (6 bases). This CDR3 spans 13 amino acids. Trimming took 4 bases from V and 5 from J, leaving 12 bases between them. CDR1 is SGHTA, CDR2 FQGTGA, per germline. CDR3 residues: CASSSQGNNEQYF. The CDR3 nucleotides are TGTGCCAGCAGCTCACAGGGTAATAACGAGCAGTACTTC.

The chain recombines TRBV6-4 with TRBJ2-3; D is unresolved. The CDR3 loop spans 15 amino acids. Germline V CDR1 and CDR2: MRHNA, SNTAGT. The V end lost 4 bases, the J end lost 2 bases, and 13 bases lay between the germline ends. The CDR3 reads CASSAWGIPTDTQYF. The CDR3 DNA sequence: TGTGCCAGCAGTGCGTGGGGAATTCCCACAGATACGCAGTATTTT.

This clone was seen once. The chain carries TRBV30 and TRBJ2-7, with 9 bases aligning to TRBD1. Germline CDR1 is GTSNPN and CDR2 is SVGIG (reference sequence). After removal of 3 bases from V and 5 bases from J, the junction contained 8 bases not matched to a gene. The CDR3 runs 14 residues. The CDR3 coding sequence is TGTGCCTGGAGCGAAGGGACAGGGAAAGACGAGCAGTACTTC. It codes for CAWSEGTGKDEQYF.

This clone has just a few counts. The chain couples TRBV27 to TRBJ2-7, with D possibly called TRBD1 or TRBD2 (6 bases each). Germline lookup yields CDR1 MNHEY and CDR2 SMNVEV (reference sequence). The germline V and J ends were trimmed by 6 bases and 2 bases, with 11 bases remaining between them. This CDR3 is built from 13 residues. CDR3 bases: TGTGCCAGCAGCCGGGGGCAAGCCTACGAGCAGTACTTC. This gives the protein CASSRGQAYEQYF.

This rearrangement joins TRBV29-1 to TRBJ1-1, with 8 bases that match TRBD1. Germline values: CDR1 SQVTM, CDR2 ANQGSEA. Germline trimming cut 8 bases from V and 2 bases from J; bases unmatched to any gene: 7. The CDR3 has 13 residues. This CDR3 is CSSLQGGNTEAFF. Here the CDR3 DNA reads TGCAGCTCCCTACAGGGGGGAAACACTGAAGCTTTCTTT.

V is TRBV19 and J is TRBJ1-5, with D possibly being TRBD1 (5 bases). V lost 7 bases and J 4 bases, leaving 17 bases between the germline ends. This CDR3 has 15 amino acids. CDR1 is LNHDA and CDR2 is SQIVND in the germline V gene (reference sequence). CDR3 protein: CASNPQATANQPQHF. In DNA, the CDR3 is TGTGCCAGTAACCCCCAGGCGACAGCTAATCAGCCCCAGCATTTT.

In this sample, this clone turned up a few times. The chain joins TRBV11-2 to TRBJ1-2; D might be TRBD1 (5 bases). Trimming cost V 3 bases and J 7 bases, with 15 bases left between them. The CDR3 runs to 14 residues. Germline values: CDR1 SGHAT, CDR2 FQNNGV. The DNA for the CDR3 is TGTGCCAGCAGCTTTGATCAGGGTTTCGTTGGCTACACCTTC. Protein sequence: CASSFDQGFVGYTF.

The rearrangement links TRBV20-1 to TRBJ2-7; D is unclear. V was pared by 5 bases and J by 4 bases, with 9 bases between. From germline, CDR1 is DFQATT and CDR2 SNEGSKA (reference sequence). CDR3 size: 11 residues. CDR3 protein: CSALMVYEQYF. In DNA form, the CDR3 reads TGCAGTGCTCTTATGGTGTACGAGCAGTACTTC.

This chain connects TRBV4-1 to TRBJ2-7; 10 bases match TRBD2. The CDR3 totals 14 residues. V lost 4 bases and J lost 5; bases outside the gene matches: 5. CDR1 and CDR2 from the germline V gene are MGHRA and YSYEKL. The CDR3 reads CASSLLAGANEQYF. CDR3 in DNA: TGCGCCAGCAGCCTGCTAGCGGGGGCCAACGAGCAGTACTTC.